This is a list of T cell receptor beta chains from one sample in a study of a mutant IDH1 vaccine in newly diagnosed glioma. The data were produced by immunoSEQ multiplex PCR, yet TCRdb's version contains in-frame clones alone and is incomplete. In the table there are about 29,000 clones, around 80% of which are singletons. Their antigens are not known. This material consisted of PBMCs, taken from a glioma patient whose treatment included an IDH1 peptide vaccine. The origin of the receptors is a woman under 30 with glioma. The CDR3 runs from the conserved cysteine through the conserved F or W. The order of the fields is D gene, clone size, J gene, V gene, CDR3 DNA, CDR3 protein. The D gene is left open where the match is weak. Only some rows state a clone size, as once, few, many or a class for expanded clones.

d_call: NA
clone_size: NA
j_call: TRBJ2-7
v_call: TRBV4-2
cdr3_nt: TGTGCCAGCAGCTCACGCGGGCTAGCGACCGTATACGAGCAGTACTTC
cdr3_aa: CASSSRGLATVYEQYF

d_call: NA
clone_size: NA
j_call: TRBJ1-2
v_call: TRBV29-1
cdr3_nt: TGCAGCGTTGAAGATTTTTCGAGACAGGACTTTGGCTACACCTTC
cdr3_aa: CSVEDFSRQDFGYTF

d_call: NA
clone_size: few
j_call: TRBJ2-2
v_call: TRBV29-1
cdr3_nt: TGCAGCGGAGGGATGGCCGGGGAGCTGTTTTTT
cdr3_aa: CSGGMAGELFF

d_call: NA
clone_size: NA
j_call: TRBJ1-2
v_call: TRBV7-9
cdr3_nt: TGTGCCAGCAGCTTAGCTGATGGGGGCGGCTACACCTTC
cdr3_aa: CASSLADGGGYTF

d_call: TRBD1
clone_size: NA
j_call: TRBJ1-2
v_call: TRBV7-9
cdr3_nt: TGTGCCAGCAGCTTAGGGGACAGTGGCTACACCTTC
cdr3_aa: CASSLGDSGYTF

d_call: NA
clone_size: NA
j_call: TRBJ2-3
v_call: TRBV2
cdr3_nt: TGTGCCAGCAGCCTAGCAGATACGCAGTATTTT
cdr3_aa: CASSLADTQYF

d_call: NA
clone_size: few
j_call: TRBJ1-1
v_call: TRBV5-1
cdr3_nt: TGCGCCAGCAGCCCCTCACAGGGTTTTTCTGAAGCTTTCTTT
cdr3_aa: CASSPSQGFSEAFF

d_call: TRBD1
clone_size: NA
j_call: TRBJ2-2
v_call: TRBV7-8
cdr3_nt: TGTGCCAGCAGCCCACTAACGACAGGGTTCACCGGGGAGCTGTTTTTT
cdr3_aa: CASSPLTTGFTGELFF

d_call: NA
clone_size: NA
j_call: TRBJ1-1
v_call: TRBV29-1
cdr3_nt: TGCAGCGTTTGTAGGCAGCAAAACACTGAAGCTTTCTTT
cdr3_aa: CSVCRQQNTEAFF

d_call: NA
clone_size: NA
j_call: TRBJ2-5
v_call: TRBV19
cdr3_nt: TGTGCCAGTAGTATAGATGGGCAGGGTGACAAAGAGACCCAGTACTTC
cdr3_aa: CASSIDGQGDKETQYF

d_call: NA
clone_size: NA
j_call: TRBJ1-4
v_call: TRBV5-1
cdr3_nt: TGCGCCAGCAGCTCTACAACAGGGAGCGTCTTCGAAAAACTGTTTTTT
cdr3_aa: CASSSTTGSVFEKLFF

d_call: NA
clone_size: NA
j_call: TRBJ2-6
v_call: TRBV4-3
cdr3_nt: TGCGCCAGCAGCCAAGAAGGGGGGGGCTCTGGGGCCAACGTCCTGACTTTC
cdr3_aa: CASSQEGGGSGANVLTF

d_call: NA
clone_size: NA
j_call: TRBJ1-2
v_call: TRBV19
cdr3_nt: TGTGCCAGTAGTATTTTCGGGGTTGAGGGGAGCAACTATGGCTACACCTTC
cdr3_aa: CASSIFGVEGSNYGYTF

d_call: NA
clone_size: NA
j_call: TRBJ2-2
v_call: TRBV2
cdr3_nt: TGTGCCAGCACCCCCAGGGAAACCGGGGAGCTGTTTTTT
cdr3_aa: CASTPRETGELFF

d_call: NA
clone_size: once
j_call: TRBJ1-2
v_call: TRBV6-5
cdr3_nt: TGTGCCAGCAGTTACGGGGGGAACTATGGCTACACCTTC
cdr3_aa: CASSYGGNYGYTF

d_call: NA
clone_size: NA
j_call: TRBJ2-5
v_call: TRBV9
cdr3_nt: TGTGCCAGCAGCGTACTAGCTAGCGCACAAGAGACCCAGTACTTC
cdr3_aa: CASSVLASAQETQYF

d_call: TRBD1
clone_size: once
j_call: TRBJ2-1
v_call: TRBV20-1
cdr3_nt: TGCAGTGCTAGAAGGGACAGGTTGGTCTTC
cdr3_aa: CSARRDRLVF

d_call: NA
clone_size: NA
j_call: TRBJ1-1
v_call: TRBV27
cdr3_nt: TGTGCCAGCAGCCTTATCCGAAACACTGAAGCTTTCTTT
cdr3_aa: CASSLIRNTEAFF

d_call: NA
clone_size: NA
j_call: TRBJ2-3
v_call: TRBV5-4
cdr3_nt: TGTGCCAGCAGCTTGGGAGTAGGCACAGATACGCAGTATTTT
cdr3_aa: CASSLGVGTDTQYF

d_call: NA
clone_size: once
j_call: TRBJ1-3
v_call: TRBV10-1
cdr3_nt: TGCGCCAGCTACCGATGGGGCCTGGACCTTATGAGCAGGCAGGTCCTCTCTGGAAACACCATATATTTT
cdr3_aa: CASYRWGLDLMSRQVLSGNTIYF

d_call: NA
clone_size: NA
j_call: TRBJ1-1
v_call: TRBV4-1
cdr3_nt: TGCGCCAGCAGTTTATGGGAGCACACTGAAGCTTTCTTT
cdr3_aa: CASSLWEHTEAFF